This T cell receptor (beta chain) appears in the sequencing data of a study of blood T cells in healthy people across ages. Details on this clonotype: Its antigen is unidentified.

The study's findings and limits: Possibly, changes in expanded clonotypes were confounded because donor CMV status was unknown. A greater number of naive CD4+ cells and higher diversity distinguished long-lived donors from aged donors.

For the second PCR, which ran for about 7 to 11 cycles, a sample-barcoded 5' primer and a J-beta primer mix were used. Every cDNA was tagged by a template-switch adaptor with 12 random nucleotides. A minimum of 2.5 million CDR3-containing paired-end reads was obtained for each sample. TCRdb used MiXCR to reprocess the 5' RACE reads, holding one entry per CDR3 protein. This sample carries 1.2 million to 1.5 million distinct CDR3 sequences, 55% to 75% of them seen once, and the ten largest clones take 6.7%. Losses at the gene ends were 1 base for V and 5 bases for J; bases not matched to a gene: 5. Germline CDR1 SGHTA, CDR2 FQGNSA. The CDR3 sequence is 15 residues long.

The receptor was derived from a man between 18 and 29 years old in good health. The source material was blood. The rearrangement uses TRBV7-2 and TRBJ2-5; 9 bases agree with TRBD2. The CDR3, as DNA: TGTGCCAGCAGCTTAGTAAGCGGGGGGTTGGAGACCCAGTACTTC. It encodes CASSLVSGGLETQYF.